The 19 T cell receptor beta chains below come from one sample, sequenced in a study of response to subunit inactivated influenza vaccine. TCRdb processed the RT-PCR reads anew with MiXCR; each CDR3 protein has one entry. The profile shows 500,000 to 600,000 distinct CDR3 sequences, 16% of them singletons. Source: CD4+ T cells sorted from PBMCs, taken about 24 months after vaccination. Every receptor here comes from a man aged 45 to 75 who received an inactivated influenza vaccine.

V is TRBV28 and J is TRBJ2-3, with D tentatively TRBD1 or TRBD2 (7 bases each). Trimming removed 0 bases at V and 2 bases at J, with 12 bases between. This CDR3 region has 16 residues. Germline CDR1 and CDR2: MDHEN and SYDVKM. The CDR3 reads CASSLWGGTATDTQYF. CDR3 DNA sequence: TGTGCCAGCAGTTTATGGGGGGGGACAGCCACAGATACGCAGTATTTT. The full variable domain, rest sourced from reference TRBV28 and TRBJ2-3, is DVKVTQSSRYLVKRTGEKVFLECVQDMDHENMFWYRQDPGLGLRLIYFSYDVKMKEKGDIPEGYSVSREKKERFSLILESASTNQTSMYLCASSLWGGTATDTQYFGPGTRLTVL.

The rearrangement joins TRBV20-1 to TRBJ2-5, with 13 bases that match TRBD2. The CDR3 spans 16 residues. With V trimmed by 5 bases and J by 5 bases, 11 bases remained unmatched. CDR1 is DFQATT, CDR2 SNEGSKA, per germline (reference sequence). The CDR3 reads CSASPRTSGSAETQYF. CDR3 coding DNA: TGCAGTGCTTCCCCCCGGACTAGCGGGAGTGCGGAGACCCAGTACTTC.

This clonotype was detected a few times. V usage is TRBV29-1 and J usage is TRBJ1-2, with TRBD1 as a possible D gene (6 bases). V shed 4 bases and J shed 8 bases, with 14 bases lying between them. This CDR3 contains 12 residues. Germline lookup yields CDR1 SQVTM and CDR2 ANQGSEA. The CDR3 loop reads CSVVGGVGGYTF. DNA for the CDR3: TGCAGCGTTGTAGGGGGAGTTGGAGGCTACACCTTC.

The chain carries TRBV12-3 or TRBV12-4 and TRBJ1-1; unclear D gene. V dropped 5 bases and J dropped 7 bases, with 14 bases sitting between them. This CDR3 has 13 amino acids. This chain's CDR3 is CASSHSTQLEAFF. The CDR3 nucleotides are TGTGCCAGCAGTCACTCCACACAGCTTGAAGCTTTCTTT.

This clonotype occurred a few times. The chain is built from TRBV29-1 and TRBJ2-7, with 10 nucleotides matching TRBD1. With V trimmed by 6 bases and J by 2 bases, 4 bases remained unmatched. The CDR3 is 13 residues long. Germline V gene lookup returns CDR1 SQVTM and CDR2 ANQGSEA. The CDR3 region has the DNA TGCAGCGTCCGACAGGGGGCTGCCTACGAGCAGTACTTC. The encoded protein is CSVRQGAAYEQYF.

The CDR3 DNA follows: TGCGCCAGCAGCCAGGACCAACAAACCAATCAGCCCCAGCATTTT. Its protein is CASSQDQQTNQPQHF. V is TRBV4-3 and J is TRBJ1-5; D uncertain. The CDR3 has 15 amino acids. V dropped 3 bases and J dropped 3 bases, with 12 bases sitting between them. Per germline, CDR1 LGHNA and CDR2 YSLEER.

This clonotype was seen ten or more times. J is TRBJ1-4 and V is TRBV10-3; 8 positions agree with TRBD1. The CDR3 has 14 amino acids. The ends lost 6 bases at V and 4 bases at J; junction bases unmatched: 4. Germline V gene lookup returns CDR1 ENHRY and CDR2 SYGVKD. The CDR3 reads CAIRGQEDNEKLFF. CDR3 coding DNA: TGTGCCATCAGGGGACAGGAGGATAATGAAAAACTGTTTTTT.

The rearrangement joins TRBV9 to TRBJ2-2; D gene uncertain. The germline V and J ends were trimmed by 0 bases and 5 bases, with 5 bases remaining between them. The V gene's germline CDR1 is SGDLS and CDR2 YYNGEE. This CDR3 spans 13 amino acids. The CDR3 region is CASSVGPTGELFF. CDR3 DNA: TGTGCCAGCAGCGTAGGACCAACCGGGGAGCTGTTTTTT.

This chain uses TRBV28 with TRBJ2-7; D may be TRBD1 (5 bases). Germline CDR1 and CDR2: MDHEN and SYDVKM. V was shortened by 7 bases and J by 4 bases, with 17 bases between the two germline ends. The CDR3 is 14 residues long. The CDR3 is CASTRAGKGYEQYF. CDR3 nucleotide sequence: TGTGCCAGCACTCGGGCAGGGAAAGGGTACGAGCAGTACTTC. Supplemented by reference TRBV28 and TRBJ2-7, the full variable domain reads DVKVTQSSRYLVKRTGEKVFLECVQDMDHENMFWYRQDPGLGLRLIYFSYDVKMKEKGDIPEGYSVSREKKERFSLILESASTNQTSMYLCASTRAGKGYEQYFGPGTRLTVT.

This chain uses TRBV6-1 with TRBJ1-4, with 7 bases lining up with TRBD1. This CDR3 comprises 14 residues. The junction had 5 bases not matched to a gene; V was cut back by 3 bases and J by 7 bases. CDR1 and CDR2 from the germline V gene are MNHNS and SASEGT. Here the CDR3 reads CASSEGTVSEKLFF. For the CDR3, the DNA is TGTGCCAGCAGTGAGGGGACAGTTAGTGAAAAACTGTTTTTT.

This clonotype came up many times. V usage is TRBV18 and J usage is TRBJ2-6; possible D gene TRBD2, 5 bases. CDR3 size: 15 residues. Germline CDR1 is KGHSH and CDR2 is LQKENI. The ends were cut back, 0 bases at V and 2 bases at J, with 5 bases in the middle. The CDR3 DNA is TGTGCCAGCTCACCACCCGGGGCTGGGGCCAACGTCCTGACTTTC. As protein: CASSPPGAGANVLTF. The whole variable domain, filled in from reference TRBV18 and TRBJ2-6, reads NAGVMQNPRHLVRRRGQEARLRCSPMKGHSHVYWYRQLPEEGLKFMVYLQKENIIDESGMPKERFSAEFPKEGPSILRIQQVVRGDSAAYFCASSPPGAGANVLTFGAGSRLTVL.

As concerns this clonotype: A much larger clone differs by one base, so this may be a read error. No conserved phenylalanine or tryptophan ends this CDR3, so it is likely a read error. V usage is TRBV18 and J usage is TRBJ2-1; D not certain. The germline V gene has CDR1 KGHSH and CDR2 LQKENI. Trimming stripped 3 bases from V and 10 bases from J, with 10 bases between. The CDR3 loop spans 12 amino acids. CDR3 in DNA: TGTGCCAGCTCACCGCTAAGAGAGGAGCAGTTCTTG. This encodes CASSPLREEQFL.

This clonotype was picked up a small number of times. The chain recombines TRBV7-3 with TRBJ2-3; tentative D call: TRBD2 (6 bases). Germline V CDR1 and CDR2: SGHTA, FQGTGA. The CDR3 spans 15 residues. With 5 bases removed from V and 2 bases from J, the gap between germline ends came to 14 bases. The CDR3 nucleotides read TGTGCCAGCAGCCCCTCGGCTAGCGCCACAGATACGCAGTATTTT. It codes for CASSPSASATDTQYF. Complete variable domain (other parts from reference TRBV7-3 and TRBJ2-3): GAGVSQTPSNKVTEKGKYVELRCDPISGHTALYWYRQSLGQGPEFLIYFQGTGAADDSGLPNDRFFAVRPEGSVSTLKIQRTERGDSAVYLCASSPSASATDTQYFGPGTRLTVL.

DNA of the CDR3: TGTGCCAGCAGCACGGGATCGTACACAGATACGCAGTATTTT. It translates to CASSTGSYTDTQYF. The chain joins TRBV7-9 to TRBJ2-3, with a tentative D call TRBD2 (5 bases). The CDR3 length is 14 residues. Trimming shortened V by 5 bases and J by 2 bases, and 11 bases separated the two germline ends. The germline V gene has CDR1 SEHNR and CDR2 FQNEAQ (reference sequence). Filled out from reference TRBV7-9 and TRBJ2-3, the complete variable domain reads DTGVSQNPRHKITKRGQNVTFRCDPISEHNRLYWYRQTLGQGPEFLTYFQNEAQLEKSRLLSDRFSAERPKGSFSTLEIQRTEQGDSAMYLCASSTGSYTDTQYFGPGTRLTVL.

The CDR3 spells CASSPGQGWTGELFF. DNA for the CDR3: TGTGCCAGCAGCCCCGGACAGGGTTGGACCGGGGAGCTGTTTTTT. V and J are TRBV7-9 and TRBJ2-2; TRBD1 agrees at 8 bases. Germline CDR1 reads SEHNR; CDR2 reads FQNEAQ (reference sequence). The CDR3 runs to 15 residues. The junction had 7 bases not matched to a gene; V was cut back by 5 bases and J by 5 bases.

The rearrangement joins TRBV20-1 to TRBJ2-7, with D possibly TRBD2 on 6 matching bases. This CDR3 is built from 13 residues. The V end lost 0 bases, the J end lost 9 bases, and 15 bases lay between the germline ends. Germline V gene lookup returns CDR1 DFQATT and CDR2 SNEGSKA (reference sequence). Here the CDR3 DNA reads TGCAGTGCTAGAGATGGGGCGGGACCGTGGCAGTACTTC. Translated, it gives CSARDGAGPWQYF.

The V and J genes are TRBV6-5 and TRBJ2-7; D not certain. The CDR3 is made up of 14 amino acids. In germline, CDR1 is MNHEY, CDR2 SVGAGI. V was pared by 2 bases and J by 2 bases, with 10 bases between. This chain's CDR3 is CASSYMAGPYEQYF. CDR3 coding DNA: TGTGCCAGCAGTTACATGGCTGGCCCCTACGAGCAGTACTTC.

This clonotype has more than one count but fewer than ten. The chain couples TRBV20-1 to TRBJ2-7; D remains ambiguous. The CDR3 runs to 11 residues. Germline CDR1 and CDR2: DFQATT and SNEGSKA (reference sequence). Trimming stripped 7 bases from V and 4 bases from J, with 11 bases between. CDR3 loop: CSVKQGYEQYF. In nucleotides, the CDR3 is TGCAGTGTTAAGCAAGGTTACGAGCAGTACTTC.

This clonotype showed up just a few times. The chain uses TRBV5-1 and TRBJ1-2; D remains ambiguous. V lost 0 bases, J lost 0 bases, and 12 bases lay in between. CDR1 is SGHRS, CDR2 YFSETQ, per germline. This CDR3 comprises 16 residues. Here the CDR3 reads CASSLAPELTNYGYTF. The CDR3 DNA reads TGCGCCAGCAGCTTGGCTCCAGAGCTGACTAACTATGGCTACACCTTC. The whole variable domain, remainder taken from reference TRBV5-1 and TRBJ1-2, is KAGVTQTPRYLIKTRGQQVTLSCSPISGHRSVSWYQQTPGQGLQFLFEYFSETQRNKGNFPGRFSGRQFSNSRSEMNVSTLELGDSALYLCASSLAPELTNYGYTFGSGTRLTVV.